This T cell receptor beta chain comes out of a study of shared clonotypes between healthy human individuals. Across the whole study: Every donor yielded three CD4 naive, three CD4 memory, two CD8 naive and one CD8 memory plate. Study-level points and caveats: Only a few donors were included, so the genetic and exposure-history diversity represented was limited. A few donors had around 5.2% of their naive CD4 clonotypes in common.

Germline V gene data show CDR1 as SGHTA and CDR2 as FQGNSA. The V end lost 5 bases, the J end lost 5 bases, and 9 bases lay between the germline ends. This CDR3 comprises 12 residues. Note on this clone: Its antigen is not known.

The donors were all Caucasian adults (living in Nashville, Tennessee). Profiling relied on immunoSEQ multiplex PCR, and the TCRdb table lists in-frame clones only, not all of them. Counted here are 2 million to 2.5 million clones, about 92% occurring once; the ten biggest clones make up 0.35% to 0.5%. Input material: naive CD4+ T cells from PBMCs. Specified subset: CD45RA+ positively selected. This clonotype originated in a man aged 18 to 29 in good health. Some clones in this sample may be carry-over from other donors' samples. The rearrangement uses TRBV7-2 and TRBJ2-5, with D uncertain. CDR3 DNA: TGTGCCAGCAGCCCAGCAGTCGAGACCCAGTACTTC. Protein: CASSPAVETQYF.